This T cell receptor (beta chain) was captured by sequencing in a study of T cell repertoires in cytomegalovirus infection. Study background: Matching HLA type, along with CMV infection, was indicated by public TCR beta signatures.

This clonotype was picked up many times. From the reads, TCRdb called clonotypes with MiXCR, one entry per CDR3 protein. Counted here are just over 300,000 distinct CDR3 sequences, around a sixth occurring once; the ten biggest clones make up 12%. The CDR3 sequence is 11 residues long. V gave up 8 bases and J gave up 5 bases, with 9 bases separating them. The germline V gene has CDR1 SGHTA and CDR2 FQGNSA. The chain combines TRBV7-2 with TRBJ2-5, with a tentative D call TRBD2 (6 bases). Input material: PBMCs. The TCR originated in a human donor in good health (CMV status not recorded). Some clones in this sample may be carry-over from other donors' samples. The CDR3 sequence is CASGRGETQYF. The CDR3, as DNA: TGTGCCAGCGGACGGGGGGAGACCCAGTACTTC.